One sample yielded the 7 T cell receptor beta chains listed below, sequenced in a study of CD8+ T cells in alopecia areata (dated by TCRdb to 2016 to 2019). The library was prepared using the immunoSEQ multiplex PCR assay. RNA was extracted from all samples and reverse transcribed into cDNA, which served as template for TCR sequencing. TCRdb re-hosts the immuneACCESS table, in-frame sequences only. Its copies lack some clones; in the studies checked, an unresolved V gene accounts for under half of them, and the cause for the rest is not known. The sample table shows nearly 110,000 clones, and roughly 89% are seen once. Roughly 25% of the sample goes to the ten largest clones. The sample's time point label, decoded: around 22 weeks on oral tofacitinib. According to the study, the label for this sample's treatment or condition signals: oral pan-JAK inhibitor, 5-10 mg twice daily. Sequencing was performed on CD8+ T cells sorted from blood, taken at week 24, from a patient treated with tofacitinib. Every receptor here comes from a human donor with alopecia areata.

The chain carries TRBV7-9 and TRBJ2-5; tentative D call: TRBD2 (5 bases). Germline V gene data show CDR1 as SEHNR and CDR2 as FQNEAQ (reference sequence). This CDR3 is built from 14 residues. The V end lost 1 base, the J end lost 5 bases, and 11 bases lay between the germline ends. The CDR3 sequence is CASSLGAGEETQYF. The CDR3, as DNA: TGTGCCAGCAGCTTAGGAGCTGGGGAGGAGACCCAGTACTTC.

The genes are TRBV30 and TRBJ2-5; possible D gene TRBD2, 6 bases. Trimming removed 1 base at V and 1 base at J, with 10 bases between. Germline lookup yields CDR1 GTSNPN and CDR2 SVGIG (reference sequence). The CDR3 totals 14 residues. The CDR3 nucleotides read TGTGCCTGGAGTGGGGGGGAGACCCAAGAGACCCAGTACTTC. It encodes CAWSGGETQETQYF.

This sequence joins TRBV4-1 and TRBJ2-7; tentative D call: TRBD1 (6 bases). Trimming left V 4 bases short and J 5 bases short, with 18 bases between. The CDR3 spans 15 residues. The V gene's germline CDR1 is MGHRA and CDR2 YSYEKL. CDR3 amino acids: CASSLTDSGEDEQYF. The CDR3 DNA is TGCGCCAGCAGCCTCACGGACAGCGGAGAAGACGAGCAGTACTTC.

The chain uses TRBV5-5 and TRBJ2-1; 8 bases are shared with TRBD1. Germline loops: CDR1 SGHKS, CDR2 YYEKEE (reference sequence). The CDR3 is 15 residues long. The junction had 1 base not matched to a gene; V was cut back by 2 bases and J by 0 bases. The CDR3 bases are TGTGCCAGCAGCTTTGGACAGGGCTCCTACAATGAGCAGTTCTTC. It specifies CASSFGQGSYNEQFF.

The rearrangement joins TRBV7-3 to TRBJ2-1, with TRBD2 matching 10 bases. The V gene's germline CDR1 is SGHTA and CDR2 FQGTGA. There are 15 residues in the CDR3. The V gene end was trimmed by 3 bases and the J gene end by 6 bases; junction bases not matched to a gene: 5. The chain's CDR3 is CASSFGLAAGNEQFF. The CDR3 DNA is TGTGCCAGCAGCTTCGGACTAGCGGCTGGCAATGAGCAGTTCTTC.

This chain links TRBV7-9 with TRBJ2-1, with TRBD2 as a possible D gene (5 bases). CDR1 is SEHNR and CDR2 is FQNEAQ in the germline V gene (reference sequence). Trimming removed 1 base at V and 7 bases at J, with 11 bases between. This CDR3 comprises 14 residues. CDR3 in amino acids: CASSLDVRGNEQFF. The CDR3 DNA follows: TGTGCCAGCAGCTTAGACGTTCGGGGAAATGAGCAGTTCTTC. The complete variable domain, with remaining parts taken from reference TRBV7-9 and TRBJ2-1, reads DTGVSQNPRHKITKRGQNVTFRCDPISEHNRLYWYRQTLGQGPEFLTYFQNEAQLEKSRLLSDRFSAERPKGSFSTLEIQRTEQGDSAMYLCASSLDVRGNEQFFGPGTRLTVL.

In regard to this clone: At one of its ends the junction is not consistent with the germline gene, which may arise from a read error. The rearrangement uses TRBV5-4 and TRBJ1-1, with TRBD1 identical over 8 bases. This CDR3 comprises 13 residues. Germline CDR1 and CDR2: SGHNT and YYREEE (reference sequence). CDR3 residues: CASSFRGQDLWVF. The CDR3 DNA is TGTGCCAGCAGCTTTCGGGGACAGGACCTTTGGGTCTTT. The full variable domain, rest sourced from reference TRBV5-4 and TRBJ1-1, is ETGVTQSPTHLIKTRGQQVTLRCSSQSGHNTVSWYQQALGQGPQFIFQYYREEENGRGNFPPRFSGLQFPNYSSELNVNALELDDSALYLCASSFRGQDLWVFGQGTRLTVV.